The 4 T cell receptor beta chains reported below all come from one sample, sequenced in a study of breast tumors, draining lymph nodes, adjacent tissues. TCRdb re-derived calls from the multiplex PCR reads in MiXCR, one entry per CDR3 protein. The sample records 60,000 to 70,000 distinct CDR3 sequences, less than 75% being singletons. Input material: breast tumor tissue. Receptor source: a female donor with breast cancer. Some clones in this sample may be carry-over from other donors' samples.

This chain links TRBV20-1 with TRBJ1-4; tentative D call: TRBD1 (5 bases). This CDR3 spans 15 amino acids. Trimming cost V 1 base and J 7 bases, with 16 bases left between them. Germline V gene lookup returns CDR1 DFQATT and CDR2 SNEGSKA (reference sequence). As DNA, the CDR3 is TGCAGTGCTAGAGCAACCGGGACTGGTAGTGAAAAACTGTTTTTT. This encodes CSARATGTGSEKLFF.

The rearrangement uses TRBV20-1 and TRBJ2-3; possibly TRBD2 for D (6 bases). CDR1 and CDR2 from the germline V gene are DFQATT and SNEGSKA (reference sequence). The CDR3 contains 13 residues. V was pared by 5 bases and J by 6 bases, with 15 bases between. CDR3 residues: CSAFPGGADTQYF. In nucleotides, the CDR3 is TGCAGTGCTTTCCCCGGAGGGGCCGATACGCAGTATTTT.

Points on this clonotype: A junction end diverges from the germline sequence, so it may reflect a read error. CDR3 bases: TGCAGTGCTATAAGCGACACGAATTCACCCCTCCGCTTT. It encodes CSAISDTNSPLRF. The rearrangement joins TRBV20-1 to TRBJ1-6; unclear D gene. The CDR3 contains 13 residues. Germline V gives CDR1 DFQATT, CDR2 SNEGSKA (reference sequence).

This clonotype turned up a few times. This may be a read error, as it is one base from a much larger clone. This chain links TRBV20-1 with TRBJ2-5; 11 nucleotides align to TRBD2. Germline assignment: CDR1 DFQATT and CDR2 SNEGSKA (reference sequence). The junction had 11 bases not matched to a gene; V was cut back by 7 bases and J by 4 bases. The length of the CDR3 is 15 residues. CDR3 region: CSGGGLAVYPETQYF. The DNA for the CDR3 is TGCAGTGGGGGGGGACTAGCGGTTTACCCAGAGACCCAGTACTTC.